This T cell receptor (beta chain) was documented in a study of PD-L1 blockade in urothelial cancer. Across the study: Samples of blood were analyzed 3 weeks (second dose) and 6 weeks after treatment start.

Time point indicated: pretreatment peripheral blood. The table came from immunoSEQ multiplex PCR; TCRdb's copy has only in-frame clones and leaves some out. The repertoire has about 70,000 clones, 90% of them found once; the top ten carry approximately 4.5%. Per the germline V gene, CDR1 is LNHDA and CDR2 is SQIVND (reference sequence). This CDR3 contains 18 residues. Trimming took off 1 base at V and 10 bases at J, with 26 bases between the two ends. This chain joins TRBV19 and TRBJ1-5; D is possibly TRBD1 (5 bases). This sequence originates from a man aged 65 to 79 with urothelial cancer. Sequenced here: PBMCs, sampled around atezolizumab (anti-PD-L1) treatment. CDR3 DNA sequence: TGTGCCAGTAGTATAGCGGCCCGGGACTCCTGGGTGGGAAAACCCCAGCATTTT. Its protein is CASSIAARDSWVGKPQHF.